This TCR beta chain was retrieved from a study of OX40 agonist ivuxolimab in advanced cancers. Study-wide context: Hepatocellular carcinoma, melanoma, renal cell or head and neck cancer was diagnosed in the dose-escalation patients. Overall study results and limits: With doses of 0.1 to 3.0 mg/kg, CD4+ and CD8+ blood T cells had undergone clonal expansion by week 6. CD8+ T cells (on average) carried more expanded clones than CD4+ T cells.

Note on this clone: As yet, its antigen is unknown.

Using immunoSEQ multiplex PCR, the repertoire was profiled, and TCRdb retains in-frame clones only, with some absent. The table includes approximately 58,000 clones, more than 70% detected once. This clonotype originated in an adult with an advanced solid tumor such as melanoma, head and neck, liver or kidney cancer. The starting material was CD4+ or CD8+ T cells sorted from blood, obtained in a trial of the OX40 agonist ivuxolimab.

The CDR3 region has the DNA TGTGCCAGCAGCGGATACAGGGTTTCGAACACCGGGGAGCTGTTTTTT. Its protein product is CASSGYRVSNTGELFF. The V call is TRBV7-8, the J call TRBJ2-2; a possible D gene is TRBD1 (6 bases). This CDR3 has 16 amino acids. CDR1 is SGHVS and CDR2 is FQNEAQ in the germline V gene. The V end was cut by 5 bases, the J end by 0 bases, with 13 bases between.